Listed below are T cell receptor beta chains from one sample, sequenced in a study of CD8 T cells in ankylosing spondylitis. TCRdb reanalysed the 5' RACE reads using MiXCR and keeps one entry per CDR3 protein. The sample includes roughly 370,000 distinct CDR3 sequences, about a fifth of them seen just once. The sequenced sample was blood, either unsorted or a sorted T cell fraction (not recorded which). These receptors originate from a male donor with ankylosing spondylitis. The CDR3 runs from the conserved cysteine through the conserved F or W. D genes are given only for firm matches. Clone size appears in some rows only: once, few, many, or a class for an expanded clone.

v_call: TRBV20-1; j_call: TRBJ2-1; clone_size: few; d_call: TRBD2; cdr3_nt: TGCAGTGCTAGATCAAATCTAGCGGGAGGCGATGAGCAGTTCTTC; cdr3_aa: CSARSNLAGGDEQFF
v_call: TRBV12-3/TRBV12-4; j_call: TRBJ2-1; clone_size: few; d_call: -; cdr3_nt: TGTGCCAGCAGTTTAGGGGTCCCCCTTGGACAAGAGCAGTTCTTC; cdr3_aa: CASSLGVPLGQEQFF
v_call: TRBV10-3; j_call: TRBJ1-5; clone_size: few; d_call: -; cdr3_nt: TGTGCCATCAGTGGGACAGAAAATAGCGGTCAGCCCCAGCATTTT; cdr3_aa: CAISGTENSGQPQHF
v_call: TRBV6-2/TRBV6-3; j_call: TRBJ2-1; clone_size: -; d_call: -; cdr3_nt: TGTGCCAGCAGTTTCGTAGAGTATGAGCAGTTCTTC; cdr3_aa: CASSFVEYEQFF
v_call: TRBV5-5; j_call: TRBJ2-1; clone_size: few; d_call: -; cdr3_nt: TGTGCCAGCAGCTTAATGGGGTCGGGCAATGAGCAGTTCTTC; cdr3_aa: CASSLMGSGNEQFF
v_call: TRBV11-3; j_call: TRBJ2-7; clone_size: few; d_call: -; cdr3_nt: TGTGCCAGCAGCTTAGACGGGATCGACTACGAGCAGTACTTC; cdr3_aa: CASSLDGIDYEQYF
v_call: TRBV2; j_call: TRBJ1-1; clone_size: few; d_call: -; cdr3_nt: TGTGCCAGCAGGGCTGACAGCCCTTACACTGAAGCTTTCTTT; cdr3_aa: CASRADSPYTEAFF
v_call: TRBV5-1; j_call: TRBJ2-3; clone_size: -; d_call: TRBD1; cdr3_nt: TGCGCCAGCAGCGGGACAGGGTCCGATACGCAGTATTTT; cdr3_aa: CASSGTGSDTQYF
v_call: TRBV5-1; j_call: TRBJ2-2; clone_size: -; d_call: -; cdr3_nt: TGCGCCAGCAGCTTGGGACGGCTGAACACCGGGGAGCTGTTTTTT; cdr3_aa: CASSLGRLNTGELFF
v_call: TRBV5-4; j_call: TRBJ2-7; clone_size: -; d_call: TRBD2; cdr3_nt: TGTGCCAGCAGCTTTTTAGGCGGGAGCTACGAGCAGTACTTC; cdr3_aa: CASSFLGGSYEQYF
v_call: TRBV5-1; j_call: TRBJ2-2; clone_size: -; d_call: -; cdr3_nt: TGCGCCAGCAGCTCGGGACCTTTCGCGAACACCGGGGAGCTGTTTTTT; cdr3_aa: CASSSGPFANTGELFF
v_call: TRBV29-1; j_call: TRBJ2-3; clone_size: few; d_call: TRBD1; cdr3_nt: TGCAGCGGAGGACAGGGGAAATACACAGATACGCAGTATTTT; cdr3_aa: CSGGQGKYTDTQYF
v_call: TRBV6-1; j_call: TRBJ2-1; clone_size: -; d_call: -; cdr3_nt: TGTGCCAGTAGATCGGAGGGACAGCTTCCGTTCTTC; cdr3_aa: CASRSEGQLPFF
v_call: TRBV3-1; j_call: TRBJ1-3; clone_size: few; d_call: -; cdr3_nt: TGTGCCAGCAGCCAAGCTTTCGACGACGGAAACACCATATATTTT; cdr3_aa: CASSQAFDDGNTIYF
v_call: TRBV12-3/TRBV12-4; j_call: TRBJ2-5; clone_size: few; d_call: -; cdr3_nt: TGTGCCAGCAGGAGGTCCGGGGCCGCAGAGACCCAGTACTTC; cdr3_aa: CASRRSGAAETQYF
v_call: TRBV20-1; j_call: TRBJ2-7; clone_size: -; d_call: -; cdr3_nt: TGCAGTGCTAGAGCCAAGGTCGGGTCCTACGAGCAGTACTTC; cdr3_aa: CSARAKVGSYEQYF
v_call: TRBV5-1; j_call: TRBJ1-1; clone_size: few; d_call: -; cdr3_nt: TGCGCCAGCAGCTTGGGGCCAGGGCGCGGTGGGACTGAAGCTTTCTTT; cdr3_aa: CASSLGPGRGGTEAFF
v_call: TRBV11-2; j_call: TRBJ2-1; clone_size: -; d_call: TRBD2; cdr3_nt: TGTGCCAGCAGCCCCGGGACTAGCGGGGTGAGCTCCTACAATGAGCAGTTCTTC; cdr3_aa: CASSPGTSGVSSYNEQFF
v_call: TRBV20-1; j_call: TRBJ2-7; clone_size: -; d_call: -; cdr3_nt: TGCAGTGCCCCCCCGGACAGAGCCTACGAGCAGTACTTC; cdr3_aa: CSAPPDRAYEQYF
v_call: TRBV5-1; j_call: TRBJ2-2; clone_size: -; d_call: -; cdr3_nt: TGCGCCAGCAGCCAAACGGGATTAGCGAACACCGGGGAGCTGTTTTTT; cdr3_aa: CASSQTGLANTGELFF
v_call: TRBV5-1; j_call: TRBJ2-3; clone_size: -; d_call: -; cdr3_nt: TGCGCCAGCAGCTTCGTTGCAGGGGCTAGCACAGATACGCAGTATTTT; cdr3_aa: CASSFVAGASTDTQYF
v_call: TRBV12-3/TRBV12-4; j_call: TRBJ1-5; clone_size: few; d_call: -; cdr3_nt: TGTGCCAGCAGGCAAACCCACAATCAGCCCCAGCATTTT; cdr3_aa: CASRQTHNQPQHF
v_call: TRBV6-2/TRBV6-3; j_call: TRBJ2-1; clone_size: few; d_call: -; cdr3_nt: TGTGCCAGCAGCTCACCGCCGATTCGGGGAGAGCAGTTCTTC; cdr3_aa: CASSSPPIRGEQFF
v_call: TRBV5-1; j_call: TRBJ2-3; clone_size: many; d_call: -; cdr3_nt: TGCGCCAGCAGCTTTGAGGAATACACAGATACGCAGTATTTT; cdr3_aa: CASSFEEYTDTQYF
v_call: TRBV5-1; j_call: TRBJ2-7; clone_size: -; d_call: TRBD1; cdr3_nt: TGCGCCAGCAGCTTCGTGGGACAGGGGAAGACCTACGAGCAGTACTTC; cdr3_aa: CASSFVGQGKTYEQYF
v_call: TRBV13; j_call: TRBJ2-7; clone_size: -; d_call: -; cdr3_nt: TGTGCCAGCAGCCCCCAGGGAGGACGCGAGCAGTACTTC; cdr3_aa: CASSPQGGREQYF
v_call: TRBV12-3/TRBV12-4; j_call: TRBJ2-5; clone_size: few; d_call: -; cdr3_nt: TGTGCCAGCAGTTCTCACGGCAGGGGCAAAGAGACCCAGTACTTC; cdr3_aa: CASSSHGRGKETQYF
v_call: TRBV2; j_call: TRBJ2-1; clone_size: few; d_call: TRBD2; cdr3_nt: TGTGCCAGCAGCACGGGAGGAAGCAATGAGCAGTTCTTC; cdr3_aa: CASSTGGSNEQFF
v_call: TRBV5-1; j_call: TRBJ1-2; clone_size: -; d_call: TRBD1; cdr3_nt: TGCGCCAGCAGCTTGGTCGGAGGACAGGGAATCTATGGCTACACCTTC; cdr3_aa: CASSLVGGQGIYGYTF